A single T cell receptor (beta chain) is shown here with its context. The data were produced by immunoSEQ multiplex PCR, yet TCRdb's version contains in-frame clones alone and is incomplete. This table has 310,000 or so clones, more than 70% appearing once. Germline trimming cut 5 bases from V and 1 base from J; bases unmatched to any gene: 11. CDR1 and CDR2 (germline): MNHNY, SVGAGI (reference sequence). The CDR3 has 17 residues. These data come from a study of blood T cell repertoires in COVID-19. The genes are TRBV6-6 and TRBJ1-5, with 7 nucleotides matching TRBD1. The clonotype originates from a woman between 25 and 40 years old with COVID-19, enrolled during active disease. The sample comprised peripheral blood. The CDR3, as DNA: TGTGCCAGCAGTCCCACCCTCGGGACAGCGAGCAATCAGCCCCAGCATTTT. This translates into CASSPTLGTASNQPQHF.